Listed below are T cell receptor beta chains from one sample, sequenced in a study of human T cells and chemical hapten exposure. One entry per CDR3 protein results from TCRdb running MiXCR on the RACE reads. The table lists some 180,000 distinct CDR3 sequences, 20% to 25% of them singletons, with about 6.7% in the top ten. Sequenced material: whole blood, taken in connection with sensitization to the hapten diphenylcyclopropenone (DPC). The receptors were gathered from a woman aged 45-65 years with alopecia areata. Some clones in this sample may be carry-over from other donors' samples. The CDR3 runs from the conserved cysteine through the conserved F or W. D genes are given only for firm matches. Clone size is shown for a subset of rows, as once, few, many or a class of expanded clone.

abundance	d_gene	v_gene	j_gene	CDR3aa	CDR3nt
many	.	TRBV19	TRBJ2-1	CASSPPIWRNPGGEQFF	TGTGCCAGTAGTCCGCCCATCTGGCGGAACCCCGGAGGTGAGCAGTTCTTC
few	TRBD1	TRBV5-1	TRBJ1-2	CASSLSTGTLLAQGYTF	TGCGCCAGCAGCTTGTCGACAGGGACCCTTCTAGCGCAGGGCTACACCTTC
.	TRBD1	TRBV11-2	TRBJ2-3	CASSLELGTASTDTQYF	TGTGCCAGCAGCTTAGAATTAGGGACAGCTAGCACAGATACGCAGTATTTT
few	.	TRBV4-1	TRBJ2-2	CASSTGRTGELFF	TGCGCCAGCAGCACGGGACGGACCGGGGAGCTGTTTTTT
.	TRBD2	TRBV7-8	TRBJ2-3	CASTKLADTDTQYF	TGTGCCAGCACCAAACTAGCGGACACAGATACGCAGTATTTT
few	TRBD2	TRBV4-1	TRBJ2-3	CASSPSGISLDTQYF	TGCGCCAGCAGCCCTAGCGGGATTTCATTAGATACGCAGTATTTT
.	TRBD1	TRBV27	TRBJ1-4	CASSPLKGGEKLFF	TGTGCCAGCAGTCCCTTAAAAGGGGGCGAAAAACTGTTTTTT
few	TRBD1	TRBV5-1	TRBJ1-2	CASSRGRGQAYYGYTF	TGCGCCAGCAGCCGAGGACGAGGACAGGCCTACTATGGCTACACCTTC
few	TRBD2	TRBV29-1	TRBJ2-5	CSVAGTAIGTQYF	TGCAGCGTAGCGGGGACGGCCATAGGGACCCAGTACTTC
many	.	TRBV29-1	TRBJ1-1	CSVGAGVMNTEAFF	TGCAGCGTCGGGGCCGGGGTAATGAACACTGAAGCTTTCTTT
few	.	TRBV11-2	TRBJ1-1	CASSLFAGSNTEAFF	TGTGCCAGCAGCTTATTCGCGGGGTCGAACACTGAAGCTTTCTTT
few	.	TRBV7-9	TRBJ2-1	CASSLAVITYNEQFF	TGTGCCAGCAGCTTAGCGGTAATCACCTACAATGAGCAGTTCTTC
.	.	TRBV20-1	TRBJ2-1	CSARDLLTSYNEQFF	TGCAGTGCTAGAGATCTGTTGACCTCCTACAATGAGCAGTTCTTC
few	.	TRBV10-3	TRBJ1-5	CAISESGTREGQPQHF	TGTGCCATCAGTGAGTCGGGTACCAGGGAAGGTCAGCCCCAGCATTTT
many	TRBD2	TRBV24-1	TRBJ2-1	CATSDPSGRLNEQFF	TGTGCCACCAGTGATCCTAGCGGGAGACTCAATGAGCAGTTCTTC
.	.	TRBV7-7	TRBJ1-2	CASSPGTLNYGYTF	TGTGCTAGCAGCCCCGGGACACTCAACTATGGCTACACCTTC
.	.	TRBV6-5	TRBJ2-7	CASKTGHPIGEQYF	TGTGCCAGCAAAACGGGACACCCGATCGGCGAGCAGTACTTC
.	TRBD2	TRBV20-1	TRBJ2-3	CSARASGDHTDTQYF	TGCAGTGCTAGGGCTAGCGGCGATCACACAGATACGCAGTATTTT
many	.	TRBV2	TRBJ2-5	CASSGQETQYF	TGTGCCAGCAGTGGGCAAGAGACCCAGTACTTC
.	TRBD2	TRBV6-5	TRBJ2-1	CASSPDRGRSFNEQFF	TGTGCCAGCAGCCCCGACCGCGGGAGGTCTTTCAATGAGCAGTTCTTC